This paragraph covers one T cell receptor (beta chain) sequence. Its antigen is still unknown. Base qualities are not recorded, but no much larger clone differs from it by a single base. TCRbeta CDR3 regions were amplified from genomic DNA by means of the immunoSEQ Assay, a bias-controlled multiplex PCR. In the source study's methods: The number of nucleated cells in each sample was estimated by amplification of reference gene primers within the assay. Sequence reads were collapsed and filtered to measure the absolute abundance of every unique TCRbeta CDR3 rearrangement. For each sample, productive Simpson clonality was calculated as the square root of Simpson's diversity index across productive rearrangements. TCRdb holds this immuneACCESS table with in-frame rearrangements only. Some clones are missing; in checked studies, unresolved V genes explain under half, and the rest has no known cause. V, J and clone size reflect that table, while D and trimming were determined from the DNA. For this sample the table gives 250,000 or so clones, of which roughly 89% were detected only once. The ten biggest clones cover approximately 2.4% of the sample.

The data originate from a study of blood T cell repertoires in COVID-19 (dated by TCRdb to 2018 to 2020). Broadly, across the study: Samples covering the acute and convalescent phases of COVID-19 were provided by collaborators in the United States, Italy and Spain. Where available, HLA class I and class II types were obtained from metadata supplied by the sample provider rather than from assay-based typing. Subjects who had been exposed to COVID-19, were actively infected with it, or had recovered from it provided the deeply sampled blood TCRbeta repertoires that made up the dataset. The samples were drawn from two sources: the first 160 participants of the ongoing ImmuneRACE study, and 950 to 1,500 subjects contributed by 6 global collaborators. The prospective study material was composed of cDNA or gDNA derived from T cells, B-cell-depleted T cells, or PBMCs. A freely available public database, intended as a resource for researchers studying the immune response to SARS-CoV-2, is where the repertoires were released. The sample metadata nearly always contained a de-identified subject ID, COVID-19 status, age in years and sex. Paper-wide results and their limitations: How much clinical and demographic metadata was included differed by source and by participant, and the metadata was provided uncurated.

Participants in the prospective study were aged roughly 18 to 89 years, lived in about two dozen United States geographic areas, and enrolled through a virtual design. In the prospective study, participants were assigned to cohorts based on the clinical history participants reported in a screening survey and a study questionnaire. Each participant in the prospective study had whole blood, serum and a nasopharyngeal or oropharyngeal swab collected by mobile phlebotomists. Additional blood draws and questionnaires over a roughly two-month period could optionally be provided by prospective study participants. Prospective study blood samples were shipped either frozen or at room temperature before DNA extraction. The junction shows trimming of 6 bases on V and 2 bases on J, plus 7 bases between the germline ends. From cysteine to phenylalanine, the CDR3 is 12 amino acids long. This entry keeps only the CDR3 DNA: 36 bases, framed from base 1.

The V gene is TRBV12-3 or TRBV12-4 and the J gene is TRBJ2-5; the D gene remains uncertain. Specimen: PBMCs or T cells enriched from blood (not recorded which). This receptor was taken from a woman aged 25 to 39 with acute COVID-19. The DNA sequence reads TGTGCCAGCAGACACGGGCAAGAGACCCAGTACTTC. Translation gives CASRHGQETQYF.